The T cell receptor (beta chain) under discussion was sequenced for a study of OX40 agonist ivuxolimab in advanced cancers. Looking at the study overall: Dosing consisted of intravenous ivuxolimab at 0.01 to 10 mg/kg every 2 weeks.

Study findings and constraints: More expanded clones were seen, on average, in CD8+ T cells than in CD4+. Some of the lowest clonal expansion was seen in partial responders at 0.1-3.0 mg/kg.

The protocol was immunoSEQ multiplex PCR, while the TCRdb copy is restricted to in-frame clones and leaves out a portion. The sample shows some 73,000 clones, approximately 83% of them seen only once. On this clone: Its antigen is currently unknown. This specimen includes other DNA sequences encoding the same CDR3.

Looked up from germline, CDR1 is SGHRS and CDR2 is YFSETQ. Trimming took 0 bases from V and 4 from J; bases not matched to a gene: 7. The CDR3 is made up of 16 amino acids. The receptor was isolated from an adult with an advanced solid tumor such as melanoma, head and neck, liver or kidney cancer. The chain carries TRBV5-1 and TRBJ1-5; TRBD1 agrees at 7 bases. Source: CD4+ or CD8+ T cells sorted from blood, taken in a trial of the OX40 agonist ivuxolimab. The CDR3 DNA reads TGCGCCAGCAGCTTGGAGGCAGGGGGTCGGAATCAGCCCCAGCATTTT. It translates to CASSLEAGGRNQPQHF.